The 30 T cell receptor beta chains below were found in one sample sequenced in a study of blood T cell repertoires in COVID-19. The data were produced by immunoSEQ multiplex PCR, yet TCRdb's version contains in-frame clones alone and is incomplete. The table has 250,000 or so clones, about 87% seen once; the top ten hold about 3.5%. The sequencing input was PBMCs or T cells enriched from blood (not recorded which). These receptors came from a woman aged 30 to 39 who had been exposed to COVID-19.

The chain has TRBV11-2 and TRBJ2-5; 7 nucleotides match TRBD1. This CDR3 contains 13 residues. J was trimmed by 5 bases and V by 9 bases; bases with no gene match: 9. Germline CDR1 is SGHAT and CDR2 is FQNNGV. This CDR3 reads CARLGQVSETQYF. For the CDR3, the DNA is TGTGCCAGACTCGGACAGGTCTCGGAGACCCAGTACTTC.

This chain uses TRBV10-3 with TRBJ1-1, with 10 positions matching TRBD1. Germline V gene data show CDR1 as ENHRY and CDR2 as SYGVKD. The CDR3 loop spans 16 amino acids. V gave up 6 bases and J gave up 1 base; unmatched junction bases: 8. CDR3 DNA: TGTGCCATCAGGTCGACAGGGGGCACCGGGAACACTGAAGCTTTCTTT. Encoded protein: CAIRSTGGTGNTEAFF.

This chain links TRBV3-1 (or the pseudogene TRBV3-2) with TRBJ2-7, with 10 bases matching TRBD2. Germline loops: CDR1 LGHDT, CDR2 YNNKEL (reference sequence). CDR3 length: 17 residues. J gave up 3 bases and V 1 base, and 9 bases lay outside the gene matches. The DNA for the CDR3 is TGTGCCAGCAGCCAAGGAACGGGACTAGCGATTGGCTACGAGCAGTACTTC. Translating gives CASSQGTGLAIGYEQYF.

The CDR3 loop reads CASSDVPGRAFF. DNA of the CDR3: TGTGCCAGCAGTGACGTTCCGGGTCGGGCTTTCTTT. The V call is TRBV2, the J call TRBJ1-1, with unresolved D. Germline V gene sequence: CDR1 SNHLY, CDR2 FYNNEI. V lost 3 bases, J lost 11 bases, and 13 bases lay in between. The length of the CDR3 is 12 residues.

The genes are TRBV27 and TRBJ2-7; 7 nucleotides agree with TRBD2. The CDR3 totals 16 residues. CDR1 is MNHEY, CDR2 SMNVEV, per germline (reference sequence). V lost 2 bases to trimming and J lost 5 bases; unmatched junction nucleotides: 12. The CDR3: CASSLDSGGSPNEQYF. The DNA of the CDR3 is TGTGCCAGCAGTTTAGATTCCGGCGGGAGTCCCAACGAGCAGTACTTC.

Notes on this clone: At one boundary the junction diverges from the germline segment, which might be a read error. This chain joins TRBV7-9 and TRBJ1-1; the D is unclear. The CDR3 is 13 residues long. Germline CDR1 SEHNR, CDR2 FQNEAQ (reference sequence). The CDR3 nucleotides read TGTGCCAGCAGTTTAGACCGAGGGACTGAAGCTTTCTTT. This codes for CASSLDRGTEAFF.

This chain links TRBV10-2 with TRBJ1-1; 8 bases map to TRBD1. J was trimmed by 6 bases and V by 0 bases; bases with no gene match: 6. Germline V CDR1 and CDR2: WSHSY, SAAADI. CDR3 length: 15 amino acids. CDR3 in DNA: TGCGCCAGCAGTGAGTCGGACAGGGCGGGCGCTGAAGCTTTCTTT. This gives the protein CASSESDRAGAEAFF.

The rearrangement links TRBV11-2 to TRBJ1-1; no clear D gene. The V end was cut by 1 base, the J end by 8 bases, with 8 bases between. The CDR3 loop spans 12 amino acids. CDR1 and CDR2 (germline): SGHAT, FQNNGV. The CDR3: CASSLGRGEAFF. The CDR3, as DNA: TGTGCCAGCAGCTTAGGACGAGGGGAAGCTTTCTTT.

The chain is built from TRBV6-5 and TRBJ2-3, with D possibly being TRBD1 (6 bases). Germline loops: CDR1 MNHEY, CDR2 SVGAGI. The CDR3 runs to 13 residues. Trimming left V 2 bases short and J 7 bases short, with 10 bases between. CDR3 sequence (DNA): TGTGCCAGCAGTTACGTCAGGGGACATACGCAGTATTTT. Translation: CASSYVRGHTQYF.

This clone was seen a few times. The CDR3: CASSQAPFAGHEAFF. The DNA of the CDR3 is TGTGCCAGCAGCCAAGCCCCTTTTGCGGGCCATGAAGCTTTCTTT. The V and J genes are TRBV14 and TRBJ1-1, with D uncertain. Trimming took 1 base from V and 7 from J, leaving 16 bases between them. Per the germline V gene, CDR1 is SGHDN and CDR2 is FVKESK. The CDR3 loop spans 15 amino acids.

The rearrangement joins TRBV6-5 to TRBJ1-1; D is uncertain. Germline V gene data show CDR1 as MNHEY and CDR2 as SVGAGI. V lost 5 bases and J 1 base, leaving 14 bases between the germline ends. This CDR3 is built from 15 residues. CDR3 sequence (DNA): TGTGCCAGCAGTCCCCAGCGGGGTTCGAACACTGAAGCTTTCTTT. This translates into CASSPQRGSNTEAFF.

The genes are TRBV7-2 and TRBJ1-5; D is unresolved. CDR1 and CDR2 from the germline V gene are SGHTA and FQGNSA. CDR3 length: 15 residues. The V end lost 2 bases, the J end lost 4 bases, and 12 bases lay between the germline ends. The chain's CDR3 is CASSLSLSENQPQHF. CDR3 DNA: TGTGCCAGCAGCTTAAGTTTAAGTGAGAATCAGCCCCAGCATTTT.

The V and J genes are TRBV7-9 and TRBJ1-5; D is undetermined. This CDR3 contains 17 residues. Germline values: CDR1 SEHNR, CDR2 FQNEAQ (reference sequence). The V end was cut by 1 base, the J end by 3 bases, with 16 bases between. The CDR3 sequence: CASSLGVGEHSNQPQHF. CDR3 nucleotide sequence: TGTGCCAGCAGCTTAGGAGTAGGAGAACACTCCAATCAGCCCCAGCATTTT.

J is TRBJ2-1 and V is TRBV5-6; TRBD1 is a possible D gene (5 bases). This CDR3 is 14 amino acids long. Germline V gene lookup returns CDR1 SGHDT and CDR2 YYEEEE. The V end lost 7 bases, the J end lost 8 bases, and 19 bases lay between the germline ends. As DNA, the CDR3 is TGTGCCAGCTCGGGCGTGGCAGGGCTTTATGAGCAGTTCTTC. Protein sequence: CASSGVAGLYEQFF.

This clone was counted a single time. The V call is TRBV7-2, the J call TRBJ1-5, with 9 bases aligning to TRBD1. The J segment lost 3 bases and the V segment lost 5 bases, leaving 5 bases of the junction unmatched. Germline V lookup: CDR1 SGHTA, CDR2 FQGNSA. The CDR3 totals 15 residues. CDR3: CASSPRTGVNQPQHF. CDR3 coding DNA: TGTGCCAGCAGCCCCCGGACAGGGGTCAATCAGCCCCAGCATTTT.

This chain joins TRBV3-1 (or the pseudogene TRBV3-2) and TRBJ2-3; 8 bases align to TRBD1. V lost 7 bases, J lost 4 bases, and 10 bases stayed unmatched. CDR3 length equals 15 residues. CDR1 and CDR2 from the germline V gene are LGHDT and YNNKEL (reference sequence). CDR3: CASTPTGARSDTQYF. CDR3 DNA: TGTGCCAGCACCCCGACAGGGGCGAGGTCAGATACGCAGTATTTT.

The CDR3, as DNA: TGTGCCAGCAGTGAACCGGGACTAGCGGGAAAGGAGACCCAGTACTTC. This codes for CASSEPGLAGKETQYF. The chain uses TRBV6-1 and TRBJ2-5; TRBD2 matches 13 bases. Losses at the gene ends were 2 bases for V and 5 bases for J; bases not matched to a gene: 5. Germline V gene sequence: CDR1 MNHNS, CDR2 SASEGT. This CDR3 is built from 16 residues.

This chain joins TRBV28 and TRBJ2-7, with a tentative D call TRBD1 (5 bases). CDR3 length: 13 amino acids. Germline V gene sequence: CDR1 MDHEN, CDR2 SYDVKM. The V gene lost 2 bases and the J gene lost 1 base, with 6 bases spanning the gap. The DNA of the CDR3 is TGTGCCAGCAGTTTAAGACAGTCCTACGAGCAGTACTTC. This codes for CASSLRQSYEQYF.

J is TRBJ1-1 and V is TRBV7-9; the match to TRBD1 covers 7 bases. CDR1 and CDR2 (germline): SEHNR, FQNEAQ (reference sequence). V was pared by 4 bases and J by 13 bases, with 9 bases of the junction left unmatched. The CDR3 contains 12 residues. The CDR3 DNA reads TGTGCCAGCAGCTCCACAGGGGATATCGGTTTCTTT. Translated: CASSSTGDIGFF.

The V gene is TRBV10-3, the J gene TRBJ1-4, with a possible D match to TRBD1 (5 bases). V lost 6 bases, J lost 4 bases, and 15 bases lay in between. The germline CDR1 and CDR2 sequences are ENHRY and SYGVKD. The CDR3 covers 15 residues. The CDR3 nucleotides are TGTGCCATCAGAGACGGCCAGGGAAGTAATGAAAAACTGTTTTTT. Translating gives CAIRDGQGSNEKLFF.

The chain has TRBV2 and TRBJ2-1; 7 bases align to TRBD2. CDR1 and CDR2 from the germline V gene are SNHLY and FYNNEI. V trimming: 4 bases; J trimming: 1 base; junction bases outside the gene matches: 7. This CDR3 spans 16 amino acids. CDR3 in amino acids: CASSVERGRSYNEQFF. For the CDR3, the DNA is TGTGCCAGCAGTGTAGAGCGCGGGAGATCCTACAATGAGCAGTTCTTC. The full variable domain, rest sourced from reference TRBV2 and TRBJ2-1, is EPEVTQTPSHQVTQMGQEVILRCVPISNHLYFYWYRQILGQKVEFLVSFYNNEISEKSEIFDDQFSVERPDGSNFTLKIRSTKLEDSAMYFCASSVERGRSYNEQFFGPGTRLTVL.

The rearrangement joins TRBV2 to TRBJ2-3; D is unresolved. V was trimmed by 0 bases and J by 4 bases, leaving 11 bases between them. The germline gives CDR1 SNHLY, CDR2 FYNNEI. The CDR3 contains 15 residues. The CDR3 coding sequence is TGTGCCAGCAGTGAAGCGCTTCCGGAGTCAGATACGCAGTATTTT. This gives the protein CASSEALPESDTQYF.

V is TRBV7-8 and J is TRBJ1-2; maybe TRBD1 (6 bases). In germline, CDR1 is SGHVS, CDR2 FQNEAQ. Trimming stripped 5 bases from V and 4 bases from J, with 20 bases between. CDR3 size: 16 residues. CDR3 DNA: TGTGCCAGCAGCCGATACCTGGACAGCAACTTCTATGGCTACACCTTC. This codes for CASSRYLDSNFYGYTF. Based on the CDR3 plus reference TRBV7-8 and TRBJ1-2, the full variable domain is GAGVSQSPRYKVAKRGQDVALRCDPISGHVSLFWYQQALGQGPEFLTYFQNEAQLDKSGLPSDRFFAERPEGSVSTLKIQRTQQEDSAVYLCASSRYLDSNFYGYTFGSGTRLTVV.

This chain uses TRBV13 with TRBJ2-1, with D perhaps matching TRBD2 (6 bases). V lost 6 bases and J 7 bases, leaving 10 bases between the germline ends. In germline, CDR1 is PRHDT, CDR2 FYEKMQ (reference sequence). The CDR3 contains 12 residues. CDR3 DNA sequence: TGTGCCAGCAGTTTCGGGACTAATGAGCAGTTCTTC. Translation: CASSFGTNEQFF. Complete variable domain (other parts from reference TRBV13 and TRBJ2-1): AAGVIQSPRHLIKEKRETATLKCYPIPRHDTVYWYQQGPGQDPQFLISFYEKMQSDKGSIPDRFSAQQFSDYHSELNMSSLELGDSALYFCASSFGTNEQFFGPGTRLTVL.

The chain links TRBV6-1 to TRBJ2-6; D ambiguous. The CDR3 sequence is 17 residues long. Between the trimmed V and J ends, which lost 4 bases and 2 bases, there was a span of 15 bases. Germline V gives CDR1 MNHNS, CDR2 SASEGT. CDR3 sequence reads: CASSGYRGVAGANVLTF. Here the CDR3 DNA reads TGTGCCAGCAGTGGCTACCGTGGTGTGGCTGGGGCCAACGTCCTGACTTTC.

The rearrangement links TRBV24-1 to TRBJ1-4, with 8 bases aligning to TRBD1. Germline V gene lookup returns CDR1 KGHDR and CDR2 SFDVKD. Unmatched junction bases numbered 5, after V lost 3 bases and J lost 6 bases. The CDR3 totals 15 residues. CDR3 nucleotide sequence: TGTGCCACCAGTGATACCGGGACAGGTGATGAAAAACTGTTTTTT. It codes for CATSDTGTGDEKLFF.

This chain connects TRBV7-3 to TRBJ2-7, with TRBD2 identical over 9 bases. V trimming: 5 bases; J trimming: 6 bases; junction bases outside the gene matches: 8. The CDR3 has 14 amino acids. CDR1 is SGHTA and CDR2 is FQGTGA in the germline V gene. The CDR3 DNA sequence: TGTGCCAGCAGCGCGACTAGCGGTAGGACCGAGCAGTACTTC. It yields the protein CASSATSGRTEQYF.

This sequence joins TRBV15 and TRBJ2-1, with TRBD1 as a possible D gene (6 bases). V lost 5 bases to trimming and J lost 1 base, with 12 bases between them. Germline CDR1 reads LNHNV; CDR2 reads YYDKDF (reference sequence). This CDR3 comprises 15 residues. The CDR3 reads CATSRRGSSYNEQFF. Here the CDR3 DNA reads TGTGCCACCAGCCGCAGGGGAAGTTCCTACAATGAGCAGTTCTTC.

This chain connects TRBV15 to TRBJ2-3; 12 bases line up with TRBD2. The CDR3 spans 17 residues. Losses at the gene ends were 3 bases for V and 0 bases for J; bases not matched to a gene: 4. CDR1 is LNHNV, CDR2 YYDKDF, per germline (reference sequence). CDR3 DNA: TGTGCCACCAGCAGGACCGGGACTAGCGGGAGCACAGATACGCAGTATTTT. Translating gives CATSRTGTSGSTDTQYF.

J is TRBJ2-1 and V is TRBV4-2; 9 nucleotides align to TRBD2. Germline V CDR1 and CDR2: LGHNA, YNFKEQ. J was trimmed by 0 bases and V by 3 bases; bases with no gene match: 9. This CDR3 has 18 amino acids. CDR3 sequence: CASSQVVLAGSSYNEQFF. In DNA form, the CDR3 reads TGTGCCAGCAGCCAGGTAGTGCTAGCGGGATCCTCCTACAATGAGCAGTTCTTC.